Listed below are T cell receptor beta chains from one sample, sequenced in a study of T cell responses to AZD1222 COVID-19 vaccine. Generated by immunoSEQ multiplex PCR, the TCRdb table keeps only in-frame clones and is missing some. The sample contains about 100,000 clones, around 94% of which appear only once. This sample comprised peripheral blood, obtained on day 0 of AZD1222 vaccination. The receptors were gathered from an adult in good health. CDR3s include the opening cysteine and the closing phenylalanine or tryptophan. Each record gives: J gene, V gene, D gene, clone size, CDR3 DNA, CDR3 protein. The D gene is left open where the match is weak. Not all rows give a size; the values are once, few, many and, for expanded clones, a class.

j_gene: TRBJ2-1
v_gene: TRBV6-5
d_gene: NA
abundance: NA
CDR3nt: TGTGCCAGCAGTCCGAGGAACAATGAGCAGTTCTTC
CDR3aa: CASSPRNNEQFF

j_gene: TRBJ2-7
v_gene: TRBV6-5
d_gene: TRBD1
abundance: NA
CDR3nt: TGTGCCAGCAGTTACGGGACAGGGGCCTACGAGCAGTACTTC
CDR3aa: CASSYGTGAYEQYF

j_gene: TRBJ1-4
v_gene: TRBV19
d_gene: TRBD1
abundance: NA
CDR3nt: TGTGCCAGTAGGACAGGGACTAATGAAAAACTGTTTTTT
CDR3aa: CASRTGTNEKLFF

j_gene: TRBJ1-6
v_gene: TRBV11-2
d_gene: TRBD1
abundance: NA
CDR3nt: TGTGCCAGCAGCTCCGACAGGGGCCGCATGTCCTCGAATTCACCCCTCCACTTT
CDR3aa: CASSSDRGRMSSNSPLHF

j_gene: TRBJ1-6
v_gene: TRBV30
d_gene: NA
abundance: NA
CDR3nt: TGTGCCTGGAGGCGGGGGGCGGCCTATAATTCACCCCTCCACTTT
CDR3aa: CAWRRGAAYNSPLHF

j_gene: TRBJ1-1
v_gene: TRBV18
d_gene: NA
abundance: NA
CDR3nt: TGTGCCAGCTCGCCGGACTCCGGGGGAACTGAAGCTTTCTTT
CDR3aa: CASSPDSGGTEAFF

j_gene: TRBJ2-6
v_gene: TRBV19
d_gene: NA
abundance: once
CDR3nt: TGTGCCAGTAGTATGGGAGATTGGTTCCTCTCTGGGGCCAACGTCCTGACTTTC
CDR3aa: CASSMGDWFLSGANVLTF

j_gene: TRBJ1-1
v_gene: TRBV7-3
d_gene: NA
abundance: NA
CDR3nt: TGTGCCAGCGGTGCAGGACCAGGAGCTGAAGCTTTCTTT
CDR3aa: CASGAGPGAEAFF

j_gene: TRBJ1-4
v_gene: TRBV10-2
d_gene: TRBD1
abundance: NA
CDR3nt: TGCGCCAGCAGTGACAGGGGGCGAAATGAAAAACTGTTTTTT
CDR3aa: CASSDRGRNEKLFF

j_gene: TRBJ2-1
v_gene: TRBV27
d_gene: TRBD2
abundance: NA
CDR3nt: TGTGCCAGCAGTTCGGGACTAGCGGGAGGGGTCAATGAGCAGTTCTTC
CDR3aa: CASSSGLAGGVNEQFF

j_gene: TRBJ1-5
v_gene: TRBV6-1
d_gene: NA
abundance: NA
CDR3nt: TGTGCCAGCAGTTTTACGAATCAGCCCCAGCATTTT
CDR3aa: CASSFTNQPQHF

j_gene: TRBJ1-2
v_gene: TRBV27
d_gene: NA
abundance: NA
CDR3nt: TGTGCCAGCAGTTTAAACGGAGCTATGCGCTACACCTTC
CDR3aa: CASSLNGAMRYTF